This TCR beta chain emerged from a study of blood T cell repertoires in COVID-19. Overall study: The samples span acute and convalescent COVID-19 from the United States, Italy and Spain. From T cells, B-cell-depleted T cells, or PBMCs came the material, which was cDNA or gDNA.

The CDR3 loop spans 14 amino acids. The V and J ends lost 6 bases and 4 bases, in that order; junction bases with no gene match: 6. Germline V gene lookup returns CDR1 SNHLY and CDR2 FYNNEI. As originally analysed: It was from reference gene primer amplification that nucleated cell counts were estimated. Generated by immunoSEQ multiplex PCR, the TCRdb table keeps only in-frame clones and is missing some. Clone size and the V and J calls come from that table; the DNA yielded D and trimming. The sample includes around 80,000 clones, roughly 86% of them seen just once. The chain is built from TRBV2 and TRBJ1-2; 9 nucleotides agree with TRBD1. This receptor was obtained from a man older than 75 with active or convalescent COVID-19. Sequencing was carried out using peripheral blood. The CDR3, as DNA: TGTGCCAGCAGATCGGGGACAGGGCGCTATGGCTACACCTTC. Amino acids: CASRSGTGRYGYTF.